The 27 T cell receptor beta chains given below trace back to one sample, sequenced in a study of early T cells in non-severe SARS-CoV-2 infection. In TCRdb, the 5' RACE reads were re-called with MiXCR into one record per CDR3 protein. Among 77,000 or so distinct CDR3 sequences listed, around 13% were seen once. The input for sequencing was whole blood, taken at baseline. The receptors were gathered from an adult who was a healthcare worker with PCR-confirmed SARS-CoV-2 infection or an uninfected control (not recorded which).

This clonotype was found many times. V usage is TRBV5-1 and J usage is TRBJ2-7, with a tentative D call TRBD1 (5 bases). The CDR3 sequence is 15 residues long. The V end was cut by 2 bases, the J end by 2 bases, with 14 bases between. CDR1 SGHRS and CDR2 YFSETQ come from the germline V gene. In DNA, the CDR3 is TGCGCCAGCAGCTTAGGGGCAGGAGACCCCTACGAGCAGTACTTC. Protein product: CASSLGAGDPYEQYF. Full variable domain (missing parts from reference TRBV5-1 and TRBJ2-7): KAGVTQTPRYLIKTRGQQVTLSCSPISGHRSVSWYQQTPGQGLQFLFEYFSETQRNKGNFPGRFSGRQFSNSRSEMNVSTLELGDSALYLCASSLGAGDPYEQYFGPGTRLTVT.

This clonotype has a handful of counts. The chain links TRBV11-1 to TRBJ2-4; 9 nucleotides line up with TRBD2. Germline CDR1 SGHAT, CDR2 FQDESV (reference sequence). Germline trimming cut 5 bases from V and 2 bases from J; bases unmatched to any gene: 19. This CDR3 is 20 amino acids long. CDR3 DNA: TGTGCCAGCAGCGGAGCCGGGCTAGCGGGGTCAACTAGAACCAAAAACATTCAGTACTTC. Translated: CASSGAGLAGSTRTKNIQYF.

This clonotype has just a few counts. The chain carries TRBV11-2 and TRBJ2-1; D is unresolved. Trimming shortened V by 5 bases and J by 5 bases, and 16 bases separated the two germline ends. Germline values: CDR1 SGHAT, CDR2 FQNNGV. The CDR3 sequence is 15 residues long. CDR3 in DNA: TGTGCCAGCAGCCCTCTACAGTATACCGACAATGAGCAGTTCTTC. It codes for CASSPLQYTDNEQFF. The whole variable domain, remainder taken from reference TRBV11-2 and TRBJ2-1, is EAGVAQSPRYKIIEKRQSVAFWCNPISGHATLYWYQQILGQGPKLLIQFQNNGVVDDSQLPKDRFSAERLKGVDSTLKIQPAKLEDSAVYLCASSPLQYTDNEQFFGPGTRLTVL.

V gene TRBV20-1 combines with J gene TRBJ1-1, with D possibly being TRBD1 (6 bases). The V gene's germline CDR1 is DFQATT and CDR2 SNEGSKA (reference sequence). Trimming left V 0 bases short and J 8 bases short, with 19 bases between. CDR3 size: 15 residues. CDR3 residues: CSARDRAGDPREAFF. CDR3 DNA: TGCAGTGCTAGAGATCGGGCAGGGGACCCCCGCGAAGCTTTCTTT.

A few counts support this clonotype. The chain couples TRBV28 to TRBJ1-6, with D unresolved. The germline V gene encodes CDR1 MDHEN and CDR2 SYDVKM. Trimming stripped 5 bases from V and 8 bases from J, with 13 bases between. There are 14 residues in the CDR3. The CDR3: CASSLRTAYSPLHF. Written as DNA, the CDR3 is TGTGCCAGCAGTCTAAGGACGGCGTATTCACCCCTCCACTTT.

The chain recombines TRBV28 with TRBJ2-6, with D tentatively TRBD2 (5 bases). The V end was cut by 8 bases, the J end by 2 bases, with 13 bases between. CDR1 and CDR2 (germline): MDHEN, SYDVKM. This CDR3 contains 15 residues. Here the CDR3 reads CASSLSGTGANVLTF. CDR3 nucleotides: TGTGCCAGCTCACTCTCGGGAACTGGGGCCAACGTCCTGACTTTC.

Ten or more counts support this clonotype. The rearrangement links TRBV6-2 or TRBV6-3 to TRBJ2-1; 10 bases match TRBD2. The germline V gene has CDR1 MNHEY and CDR2 SVGEGT. This CDR3 is built from 15 residues. The trim removed 6 bases at V and 7 bases at J, leaving 9 bases unmatched. The CDR3 loop is CASRQASGSRNEQFF. The CDR3 DNA follows: TGTGCCAGCAGACAGGCTAGCGGGAGTAGGAATGAGCAGTTCTTC.

This clonotype was counted a few times. V usage is TRBV30 and J usage is TRBJ1-2; 7 bases match TRBD1. The CDR3 extends over 12 amino acids. CDR1 GTSNPN and CDR2 SVGIG come from the germline V gene (reference sequence). With 2 bases clipped from V and 6 bases from J, the junction kept 3 bases outside the gene matches. The CDR3 protein is CAWSLTGHGYTF. For the CDR3, the DNA is TGTGCCTGGAGTCTGACAGGGCATGGCTACACCTTC.

This clonotype occurred a few times. The chain has TRBV2 and TRBJ2-7; D perhaps matches TRBD2 (6 bases). The CDR3 covers 11 residues. V was pared by 6 bases and J by 7 bases, with 10 bases between. Germline V CDR1 and CDR2: SNHLY, FYNNEI. In DNA form, the CDR3 reads TGTGCCAGCAGGGCGGAGGGAGAGCAGTACTTC. Its protein product is CASRAEGEQYF.

The V gene is TRBV12-3 or TRBV12-4, the J gene TRBJ2-5; TRBD2 might be the D (6 bases). Deletions cut 5 bases from V and 1 base from J, with 17 bases between. This CDR3 spans 16 amino acids. The CDR3 nucleotides read TGTGCCAGCAGTCCCCCGGGCCAGGGAGGCCAAGAGACCCAGTACTTC. Amino acid sequence: CASSPPGQGGQETQYF.

This clonotype was found a few times. V and J are TRBV10-1 and TRBJ2-3; 10 bases are shared with TRBD2. J was trimmed by 3 bases and V by 3 bases; bases with no gene match: 6. Germline CDR1 WNHNN, CDR2 SYGVQD (reference sequence). This CDR3 has 16 residues. The CDR3 is CASSERAGGRTDTQYF. In nucleotides, the CDR3 is TGCGCCAGCAGTGAACGAGCGGGAGGGCGAACAGATACGCAGTATTTT.

This clonotype was recorded a few times. The J gene is TRBJ2-2, the V gene TRBV19; tentatively, D is TRBD2 (5 bases). The CDR3 runs to 18 residues. Germline values: CDR1 LNHDA, CDR2 SQIVND (reference sequence). Trimming left V 7 bases short and J 2 bases short, with 23 bases between. The DNA of the CDR3 is TGTGCCAGTACCTTCATCATGAGGGCACAGACTAACACCGGGGAGCTGTTTTTT. Residues: CASTFIMRAQTNTGELFF.

Only a few counts were recorded for this clonotype. The chain is built from TRBV28 and TRBJ1-1; D may be TRBD1 (5 bases). Germline loops: CDR1 MDHEN, CDR2 SYDVKM. V dropped 2 bases and J dropped 3 bases, with 13 bases sitting between them. The CDR3 contains 15 residues. In DNA, the CDR3 is TGTGCCAGCAGTTTACAGGGTGGCGGGTACACTGAAGCTTTCTTT. This gives the protein CASSLQGGGYTEAFF.

This clonotype was recorded a few times. The chain is built from TRBV28 and TRBJ2-6; TRBD1 matches 8 bases. Per the germline V gene, CDR1 is MDHEN and CDR2 is SYDVKM. There are 16 residues in the CDR3. After removal of 5 bases from V and 2 bases from J, the junction contained 5 bases not matched to a gene. CDR3 DNA: TGTGCCAGCAGTCGACAGGGGATTGCTGGGGCCAACGTCCTGACTTTC. Amino acids: CASSRQGIAGANVLTF. Using reference TRBV28 and TRBJ2-6 for the parts outside the CDR3, the full variable domain is DVKVTQSSRYLVKRTGEKVFLECVQDMDHENMFWYRQDPGLGLRLIYFSYDVKMKEKGDIPEGYSVSREKKERFSLILESASTNQTSMYLCASSRQGIAGANVLTFGAGSRLTVL.

This sequence joins TRBV28 and TRBJ2-7; no clear D. V was trimmed by 7 bases and J by 1 base, leaving 11 bases between them. Germline V gene data show CDR1 as MDHEN and CDR2 as SYDVKM. The CDR3 has 13 amino acids. CDR3 residues: CASNTGPSYEQYF. Here the CDR3 DNA reads TGTGCCAGCAATACCGGACCGTCCTACGAGCAGTACTTC. The full variable domain, with the rest looked up from reference TRBV28 and TRBJ2-7, is DVKVTQSSRYLVKRTGEKVFLECVQDMDHENMFWYRQDPGLGLRLIYFSYDVKMKEKGDIPEGYSVSREKKERFSLILESASTNQTSMYLCASNTGPSYEQYFGPGTRLTVT.

This clonotype was counted many times. This rearrangement joins TRBV10-3 to TRBJ2-3, with D possibly matching TRBD2 (6 bases). The germline gives CDR1 ENHRY, CDR2 SYGVKD. This CDR3 contains 16 residues. Between the trimmed V and J ends, which lost 0 bases and 1 base, there was a span of 11 bases. Here the CDR3 DNA reads TGTGCCATCAGTGAGTCCGGGGGAGCGGGCACAGATACGCAGTATTTT. It is translated as CAISESGGAGTDTQYF.

V is TRBV7-9 and J is TRBJ1-2; the match to TRBD1 covers 7 bases. With 0 bases clipped from V and 6 bases from J, the junction kept 10 bases outside the gene matches. Germline CDR1 is SEHNR and CDR2 is FQNEAQ (reference sequence). The CDR3 is 16 residues long. This CDR3 is CASSLAGDSLWDGYTF. The CDR3 DNA sequence: TGTGCCAGCAGCTTAGCGGGGGACAGCCTCTGGGATGGCTACACCTTC.

In this sample, this clonotype turned up a few times. The chain employs TRBV20-1 and TRBJ2-2; D unresolved. With 7 bases removed from V and 4 bases from J, the gap between germline ends came to 10 bases. The CDR3 is made up of 12 amino acids. Germline V lookup: CDR1 DFQATT, CDR2 SNEGSKA (reference sequence). The CDR3, as DNA: TGCAGTGGCCCCGGTCGCACCGGGGAGCTGTTTTTT. Translated, it gives CSGPGRTGELFF.

This clonotype was picked up a small number of times. The CDR3 protein is CASSPDLADQETQYF. The CDR3 nucleotides are TGTGCCAGCTCCCCGGATCTAGCGGATCAAGAGACCCAGTACTTC. The rearrangement joins TRBV7-6 to TRBJ2-5; 7 bases map to TRBD2. This CDR3 is 15 amino acids long. With 8 bases clipped from V and 2 bases from J, the junction kept 11 bases outside the gene matches. CDR1 is SGHVS, CDR2 FNYEAQ, per germline.

This clonotype is medium-sized (0.01 to 0.1%) within its sample. The rearrangement links TRBV18 to TRBJ1-5; perhaps TRBD1 as D (6 bases). V dropped 3 bases and J dropped 6 bases, with 18 bases sitting between them. CDR3 length equals 16 residues. Per germline, CDR1 KGHSH and CDR2 LQKENI. Here the CDR3 reads CASSPPGAGAGQPQHF. The CDR3 DNA reads as TGTGCCAGCTCACCTCCCGGGGCAGGGGCGGGTCAGCCCCAGCATTTT.

The sample holds many counts of this clonotype. The chain combines TRBV3-1 with TRBJ2-7; 13 bases are shared with TRBD2. The CDR3 is 14 amino acids. V was pared by 6 bases and J by 8 bases, with 7 bases of the junction left unmatched. Germline CDR1 and CDR2: LGHDT and YNNKEL (reference sequence). This CDR3 reads CASRAGTSGTKQYF. The CDR3 DNA follows: TGTGCCAGCAGGGCCGGGACTAGCGGGACGAAGCAGTACTTC.

The rearrangement joins TRBV28 to TRBJ1-1, with D hard to call. V lost 2 bases and J 0 bases, leaving 7 bases between the germline ends. The length of the CDR3 is 14 residues. Per the germline V gene, CDR1 is MDHEN and CDR2 is SYDVKM. As DNA, the CDR3 is TGTGCCAGCAGTTTACTGAGGGTGAACACTGAAGCTTTCTTT. This gives the protein CASSLLRVNTEAFF.

This clonotype was observed a few times. V gene TRBV3-1 combines with J gene TRBJ2-5; the match to TRBD2 covers 13 bases. CDR3 length: 20 residues. The V segment lost 0 bases and the J segment 1 base; nucleotides outside the gene matches: 11. CDR1 LGHDT and CDR2 YNNKEL come from the germline V gene (reference sequence). CDR3 sequence reads: CASSQERDWTSGRGQETQYF. CDR3 in DNA: TGTGCCAGCAGCCAAGAAAGGGACTGGACTAGCGGGAGAGGCCAAGAGACCCAGTACTTC.

At least ten counts were recorded for this clonotype. As DNA, the CDR3 is TGTGCCAGCAGTCTTCCGGGACAGGGATGGAACGAGCAGTACTTC. This sequence encodes CASSLPGQGWNEQYF. The chain employs TRBV28 and TRBJ2-7; 9 nucleotides align to TRBD1. This CDR3 is built from 15 residues. Germline loops: CDR1 MDHEN, CDR2 SYDVKM. The ends lost 5 bases at V and 5 bases at J; junction bases unmatched: 10.

This chain connects TRBV2 to TRBJ2-4; 9 nucleotides line up with TRBD2. Germline CDR1 and CDR2: SNHLY and FYNNEI. Unmatched junction bases numbered 4, after V lost 4 bases and J lost 3 bases. The CDR3 length is 15 residues. The DNA for the CDR3 is TGTGCCAGCAGTGGCCGACTAGCGGACAAAAACATTCAGTACTTC. Its translation: CASSGRLADKNIQYF.

This clonotype occurred a few times. The CDR3, as DNA: TGTGCCAGCAGTTACGGTGATCTTGGGACTAACAATGAGCAGTTCTTC. It yields the protein CASSYGDLGTNNEQFF. V gene TRBV6-5 combines with J gene TRBJ2-1; 7 bases are a match to TRBD2. The CDR3 spans 16 residues. Germline V CDR1 and CDR2: MNHEY, SVGAGI. With V trimmed by 2 bases and J by 5 bases, 9 bases remained unmatched.

This clonotype has only a few counts. V gene TRBV28 combines with J gene TRBJ2-7, with TRBD1 as a possible D gene (5 bases). This CDR3 region has 13 residues. V lost 3 bases to trimming and J lost 6 bases, with 12 bases between them. Looked up from germline, CDR1 is MDHEN and CDR2 is SYDVKM. This chain's CDR3 is CASSLEGVPEQYF. CDR3 in DNA: TGTGCCAGCAGTTTGGAAGGGGTACCCGAGCAGTACTTC.